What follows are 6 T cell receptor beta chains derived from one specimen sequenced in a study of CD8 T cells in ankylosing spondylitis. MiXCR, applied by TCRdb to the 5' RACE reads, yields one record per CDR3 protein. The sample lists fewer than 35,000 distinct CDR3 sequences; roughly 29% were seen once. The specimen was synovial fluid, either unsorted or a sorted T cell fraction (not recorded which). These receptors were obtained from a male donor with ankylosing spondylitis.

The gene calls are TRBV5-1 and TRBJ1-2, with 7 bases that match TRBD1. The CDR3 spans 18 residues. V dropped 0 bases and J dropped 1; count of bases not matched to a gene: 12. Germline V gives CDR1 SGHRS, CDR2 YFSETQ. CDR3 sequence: CASSLEAGGSPFNYGYTF. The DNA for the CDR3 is TGCGCCAGCAGCTTGGAGGCAGGGGGATCACCATTTAACTATGGCTACACCTTC.

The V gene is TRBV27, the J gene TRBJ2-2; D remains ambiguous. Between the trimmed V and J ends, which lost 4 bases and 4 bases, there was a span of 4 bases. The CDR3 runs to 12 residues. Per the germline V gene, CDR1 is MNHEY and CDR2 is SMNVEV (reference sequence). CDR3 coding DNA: TGTGCCAGCAGTTACTTCACCGGGGAGCTGTTTTTT. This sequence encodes CASSYFTGELFF.

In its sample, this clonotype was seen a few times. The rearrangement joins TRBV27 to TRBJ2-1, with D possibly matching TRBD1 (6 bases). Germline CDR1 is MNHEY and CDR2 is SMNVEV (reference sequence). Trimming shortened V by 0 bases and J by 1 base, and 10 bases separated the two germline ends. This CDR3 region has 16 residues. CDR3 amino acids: CASSLSDSTSYNEQFF. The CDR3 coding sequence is TGTGCCAGCAGTTTATCGGACAGCACATCCTACAATGAGCAGTTCTTC.

The CDR3 DNA reads TGTGCCAGCAGCTTGCGTGAGACAGGTGGCACCGGGGAGCTGTTTTTT. It encodes CASSLRETGGTGELFF. The chain links TRBV5-6 to TRBJ2-2, with a weak D call TRBD1 (6 bases). The V and J ends lost 1 base and 4 bases respectively, with 14 bases between them. This CDR3 is 16 amino acids long. In germline, CDR1 is SGHDT, CDR2 YYEEEE.

The chain's CDR3 is CASSQAGNSYEQYF. In DNA, the CDR3 is TGCGCCAGCAGCCAAGCGGGCAACTCCTACGAGCAGTACTTC. V is TRBV4-1 and J is TRBJ2-7; D gene unclear. V dropped 1 base and J dropped 0 bases, with 7 bases sitting between them. The CDR3 consists of 14 residues. Germline values: CDR1 MGHRA, CDR2 YSYEKL.

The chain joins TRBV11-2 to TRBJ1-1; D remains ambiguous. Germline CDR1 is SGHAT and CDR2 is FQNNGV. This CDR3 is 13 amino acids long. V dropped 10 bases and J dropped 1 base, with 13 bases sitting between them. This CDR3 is CATHTPTNTEAFF. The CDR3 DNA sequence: TGTGCCACCCATACTCCAACGAACACTGAAGCTTTCTTT.